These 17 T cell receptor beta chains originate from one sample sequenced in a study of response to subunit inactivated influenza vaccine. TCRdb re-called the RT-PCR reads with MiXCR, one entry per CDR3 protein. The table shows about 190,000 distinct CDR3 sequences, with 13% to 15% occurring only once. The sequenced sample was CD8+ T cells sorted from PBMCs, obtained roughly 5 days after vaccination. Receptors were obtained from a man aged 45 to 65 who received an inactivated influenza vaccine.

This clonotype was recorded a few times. The DNA for the CDR3 is TGTGCCAGCAGTTACGTGTTGGGGCAGTCGAGCTCCTACGAGCAGTACTTC. It specifies CASSYVLGQSSSYEQYF. This chain links TRBV6-2 or TRBV6-3 with TRBJ2-7, with D perhaps TRBD1 (5 bases). The CDR3 runs to 17 residues. The V gene's germline CDR1 is MNHEY and CDR2 SVGEGT. The germline V and J ends were trimmed by 2 bases and 0 bases, with 17 bases remaining between them.

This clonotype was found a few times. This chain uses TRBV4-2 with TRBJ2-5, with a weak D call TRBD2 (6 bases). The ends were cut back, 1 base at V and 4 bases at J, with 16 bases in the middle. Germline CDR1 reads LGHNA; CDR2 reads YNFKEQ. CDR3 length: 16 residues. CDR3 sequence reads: CASSQGYSGVGETQYF. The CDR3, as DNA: TGTGCCAGCAGCCAAGGTTATTCGGGGGTGGGAGAGACCCAGTACTTC.

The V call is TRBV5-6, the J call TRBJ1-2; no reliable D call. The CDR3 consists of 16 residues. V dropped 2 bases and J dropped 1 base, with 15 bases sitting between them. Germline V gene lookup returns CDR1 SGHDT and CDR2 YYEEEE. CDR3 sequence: CASSFREDGSNYGYTF. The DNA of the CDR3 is TGTGCCAGCAGCTTTAGGGAAGACGGGAGTAACTATGGCTACACCTTC. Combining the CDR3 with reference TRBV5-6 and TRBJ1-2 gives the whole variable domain DAGVTQSPTHLIKTRGQQVTLRCSPKSGHDTVSWYQQALGQGPQFIFQYYEEEERQRGNFPDRFSGHQFPNYSSELNVNALLLGDSALYLCASSFREDGSNYGYTFGSGTRLTVV.

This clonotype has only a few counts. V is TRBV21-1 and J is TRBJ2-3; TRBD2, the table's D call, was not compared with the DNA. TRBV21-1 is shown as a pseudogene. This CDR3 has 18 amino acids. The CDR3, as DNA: TGTGCCAGCAGCAATACCCGAGGACTAGCGGGAACACGGGATACGCAGTATTTT. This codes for CASSNTRGLAGTRDTQYF.

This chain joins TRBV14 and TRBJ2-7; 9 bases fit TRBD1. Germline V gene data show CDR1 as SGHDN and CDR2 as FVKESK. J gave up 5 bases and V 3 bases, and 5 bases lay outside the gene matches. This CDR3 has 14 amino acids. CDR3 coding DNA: TGTGCCAGCAGCCACCGGGACAGGGTCCACGAGCAGTACTTC. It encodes CASSHRDRVHEQYF. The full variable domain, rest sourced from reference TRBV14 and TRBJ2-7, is EAGVTQFPSHSVIEKGQTVTLRCDPISGHDNLYWYRRVMGKEIKFLLHFVKESKQDESGMPNNRFLAERTGGTYSTLKVQPAELEDSGVYFCASSHRDRVHEQYFGPGTRLTVT.

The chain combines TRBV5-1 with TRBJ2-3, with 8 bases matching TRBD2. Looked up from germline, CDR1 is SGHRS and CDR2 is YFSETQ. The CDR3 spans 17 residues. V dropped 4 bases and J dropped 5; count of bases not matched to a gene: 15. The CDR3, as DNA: TGCGCCAGCAGCCCCCCCCAAGCGGGAGTTAGGGAAGATACGCAGTATTTT. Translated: CASSPPQAGVREDTQYF. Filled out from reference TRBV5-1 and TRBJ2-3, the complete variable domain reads KAGVTQTPRYLIKTRGQQVTLSCSPISGHRSVSWYQQTPGQGLQFLFEYFSETQRNKGNFPGRFSGRQFSNSRSEMNVSTLELGDSALYLCASSPPQAGVREDTQYFGPGTRLTVL.

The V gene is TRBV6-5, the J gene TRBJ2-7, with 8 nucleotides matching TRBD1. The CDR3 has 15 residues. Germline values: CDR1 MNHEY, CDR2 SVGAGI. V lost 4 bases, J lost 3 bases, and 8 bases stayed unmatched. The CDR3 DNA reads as TGTGCCAGCAGTTTCTCGGACAGGGAAGACTACGAGCAGTACTTC. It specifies CASSFSDREDYEQYF.

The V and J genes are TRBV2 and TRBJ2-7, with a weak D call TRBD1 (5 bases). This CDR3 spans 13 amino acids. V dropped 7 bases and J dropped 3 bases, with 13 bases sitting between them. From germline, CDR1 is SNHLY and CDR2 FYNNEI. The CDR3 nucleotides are TGTGCCAGCAAGTTAGGGGCCGACTACGAGCAGTACTTC. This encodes CASKLGADYEQYF. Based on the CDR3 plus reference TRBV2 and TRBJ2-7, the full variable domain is EPEVTQTPSHQVTQMGQEVILRCVPISNHLYFYWYRQILGQKVEFLVSFYNNEISEKSEIFDDQFSVERPDGSNFTLKIRSTKLEDSAMYFCASKLGADYEQYFGPGTRLTVT.

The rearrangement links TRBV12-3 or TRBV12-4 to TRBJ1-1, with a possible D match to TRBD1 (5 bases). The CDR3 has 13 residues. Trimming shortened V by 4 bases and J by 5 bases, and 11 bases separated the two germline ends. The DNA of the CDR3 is TGTGCCAGCAGTTGGGGGTTACGAACTGAAGCTTTCTTT. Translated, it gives CASSWGLRTEAFF.

This chain's CDR3 is CATSDFGAGSPYNEQFF. The CDR3 DNA sequence: TGTGCCACCAGTGATTTCGGGGCAGGGTCTCCTTACAATGAGCAGTTCTTC. The chain is built from TRBV24-1 and TRBJ2-1, with D perhaps given as TRBD1 or TRBD2 (5 bases each). The CDR3 consists of 17 residues. The V and J ends lost 1 base and 4 bases respectively, with 16 bases between them. Germline values: CDR1 KGHDR, CDR2 SFDVKD.

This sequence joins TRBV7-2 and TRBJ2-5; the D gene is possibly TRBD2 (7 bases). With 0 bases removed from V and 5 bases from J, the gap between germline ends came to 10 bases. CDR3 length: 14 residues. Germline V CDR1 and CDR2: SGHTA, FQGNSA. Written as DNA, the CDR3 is TGTGCCAGCAGCTTAGCGGGGGGGCCGGAGACCCAGTACTTC. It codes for CASSLAGGPETQYF.

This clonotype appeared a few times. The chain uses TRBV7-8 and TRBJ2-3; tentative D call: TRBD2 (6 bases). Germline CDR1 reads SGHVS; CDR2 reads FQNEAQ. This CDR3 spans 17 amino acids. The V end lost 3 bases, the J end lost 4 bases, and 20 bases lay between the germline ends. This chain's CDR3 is CASSFYRGYGSADTQYF. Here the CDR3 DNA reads TGTGCCAGCAGCTTCTACCGTGGTTACGGGAGCGCAGATACGCAGTATTTT.

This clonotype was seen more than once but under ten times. CDR3 residues: CASSLFLIGNTEAFF. CDR3 in DNA: TGTGCCAGCAGTTTATTTTTGATTGGGAACACTGAAGCTTTCTTT. V is TRBV12-3 or TRBV12-4 and J is TRBJ1-1; D call uncertain. V lost 2 bases and J lost 1, with 11 bases in between. The CDR3 extends over 15 amino acids.

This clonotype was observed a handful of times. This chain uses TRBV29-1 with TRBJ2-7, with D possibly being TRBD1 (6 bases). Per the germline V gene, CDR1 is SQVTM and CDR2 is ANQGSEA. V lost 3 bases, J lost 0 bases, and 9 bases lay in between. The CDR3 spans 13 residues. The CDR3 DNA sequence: TGCAGCGTTGAGGGGACATTCTCCTACGAGCAGTACTTC. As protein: CSVEGTFSYEQYF.

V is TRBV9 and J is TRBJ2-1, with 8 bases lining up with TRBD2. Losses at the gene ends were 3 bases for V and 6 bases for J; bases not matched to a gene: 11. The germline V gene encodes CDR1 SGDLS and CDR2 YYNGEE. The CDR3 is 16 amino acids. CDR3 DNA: TGTGCCAGCAGCGCAACCTCGGGACTAGGCCTCAATGAGCAGTTCTTC. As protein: CASSATSGLGLNEQFF.

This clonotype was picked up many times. The chain's CDR3 is CASSPRPYEQYF. The DNA of the CDR3 is TGTGCCAGCAGCCCCCGGCCCTACGAGCAGTACTTC. The chain links TRBV12-3 or TRBV12-4 to TRBJ2-7; D remains unclear. With 6 bases removed from V and 2 bases from J, the gap between germline ends came to 8 bases. The CDR3 is 12 residues long.

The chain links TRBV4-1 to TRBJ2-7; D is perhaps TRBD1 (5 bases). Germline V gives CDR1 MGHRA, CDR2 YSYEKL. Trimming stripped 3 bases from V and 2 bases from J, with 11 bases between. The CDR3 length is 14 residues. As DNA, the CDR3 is TGCGCCAGCAGCCAGCAGGGTGGTGCCTACGAGCAGTACTTC. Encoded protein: CASSQQGGAYEQYF.